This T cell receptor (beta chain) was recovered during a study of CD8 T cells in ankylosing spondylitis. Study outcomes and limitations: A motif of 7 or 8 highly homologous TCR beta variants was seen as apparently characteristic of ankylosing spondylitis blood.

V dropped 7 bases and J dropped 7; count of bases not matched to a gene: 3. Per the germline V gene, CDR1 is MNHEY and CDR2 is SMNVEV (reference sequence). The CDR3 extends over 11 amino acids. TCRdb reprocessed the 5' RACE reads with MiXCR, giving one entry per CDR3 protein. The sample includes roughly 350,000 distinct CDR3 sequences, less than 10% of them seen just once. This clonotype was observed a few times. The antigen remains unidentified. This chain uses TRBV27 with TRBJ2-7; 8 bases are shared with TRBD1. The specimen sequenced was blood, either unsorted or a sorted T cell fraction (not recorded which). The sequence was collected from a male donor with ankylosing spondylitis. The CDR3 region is CASMTGDEQYF. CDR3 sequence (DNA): TGTGCCAGCATGACAGGGGATGAGCAGTACTTC.